This T cell receptor beta chain was found in a study of cytomegalovirus exposure and HLA in healthy donors. It was with 60 Vbeta and 13 Jbeta primers that the PCR ran. Per the study methods: It was a later analysis that counted roughly 79 million unique TCR beta chains, of which some 9.9 million were shared. TCRdb keeps only in-frame clones here, not all; method: immunoSEQ multiplex PCR. D and trimming were read from the DNA, whereas the V and J calls and clone size are those reported in that table. The data contain 150,000 to 200,000 clones, about three quarters of them singletons. This CDR3 has 16 amino acids. The ends lost 0 bases at V and 3 bases at J; junction bases unmatched: 0. CDR1 and CDR2 from the germline V gene are MNHNY and SVGAGI (reference sequence). Points from the study as a whole: The study flagged about 160 TCR beta chains as cytomegalovirus-associated. Among the CMV-associated chains, a few were confirmed in vitro as specific for CMV antigens. Data from an earlier analysis indicated that most TCR beta V segments were productive either about 90% or about 30% of the time.

A remark on this clone: Its antigen remains unidentified. Additional DNA sequences in this sample encode the identical CDR3.

The chain joins TRBV6-6 to TRBJ2-1, with 12 nucleotides matching TRBD2. This sequence was found in a female donor in good health and CMV-seronegative. Sequenced material: PBMCs. The CDR3 sequence is CASSYSTSGGYNEQFF. The CDR3 DNA follows: TGTGCCAGCAGTTACTCGACTAGCGGGGGCTACAATGAGCAGTTCTTC.